A selection of T cell receptor beta chains follows, all from one sample in a study of T cell changes during pregnancy in multiple sclerosis. The assay was immunoSEQ multiplex PCR, and TCRdb's table has in-frame clones only and misses some. The data contain more than 65,000 clones, over 80% of them singletons. The sequencing used peripheral blood, collected in the first trimester of pregnancy. These TCRs come from a female donor with multiple sclerosis, enrolled in a pregnancy study. Both conserved end residues are part of each CDR3. Each record gives: clone size, D gene, J gene, V gene, CDR3 DNA, CDR3 protein. A D gene is named only where the DNA matches it firmly. Some rows mark clone size as missing; the rest say once, few, many or name a class of expanded clone.

>.|.|TRBJ1-1|TRBV11-2
TGTGCCAGCAGGTTCGGGGGATTGAACACTGAAGCTTTCTTT
CASRFGGLNTEAFF
>once|.|TRBJ2-2|TRBV7-8
TGTGCCAGCAGCCCAAACCCGGGGAGGACCGGGGAGCTGTTTTTT
CASSPNPGRTGELFF
>.|.|TRBJ2-2|TRBV12-5
TGTGCTAGTGGTTCGCGAACCGGGGAGCTGTTTTTT
CASGSRTGELFF
>.|TRBD1|TRBJ2-1|TRBV4-3
TGCGCCAGCAGCCAGGGGACAGGGTTATCCTACAATGAGCAGTTCTTC
CASSQGTGLSYNEQFF
>.|.|TRBJ2-5|TRBV4-1
TGCGCCAGCAGCCAAATTACATGGGAGGCCCAGTACTTC
CASSQITWEAQYF
>.|.|TRBJ1-4|TRBV19
TGTGCCAGTAGTACCGGACTGCGTGAAAAACTGTTTTTT
CASSTGLREKLFF
>.|TRBD1|TRBJ1-1|TRBV4-3
TGCGCCAGCAAGGGACAGGGTGTTGATGCTTTCTTT
CASKGQGVDAFF
>.|.|TRBJ2-7|TRBV5-1
TGCGCCAGCAGCTTCGGGGGTTTCTACGAGCAGTACTTC
CASSFGGFYEQYF
>.|.|TRBJ1-6|TRBV28
TGTGCCAGCAATATCGGACAGCGGAATTCACCCCTCCACTTT
CASNIGQRNSPLHF
>once|.|TRBJ1-2|TRBV28
TGTGCCAGCAGTTTCTCAGGGTGGGGCGGCTACACCTTC
CASSFSGWGGYTF
>.|.|TRBJ1-1|TRBV6-1
TGTGCCAGCAGTGAGTTGGGAGGGGGAAGGGTAAACACTGAAGCTTTCTTT
CASSELGGGRVNTEAFF
>.|TRBD1|TRBJ1-1|TRBV6-4
TGTGCCAGCAGGGACAGGGGGCTTAGATCTGAAGCTTTCTTT
CASRDRGLRSEAFF